The 12 T cell receptor beta chains presented below share a single source sample, sequenced in a study of blood T cells in healthy people across ages. Together with a sample-barcoded 5' primer, a J-beta primer mix was included in a second PCR lasting roughly 6 to 12 cycles. TCRdb called the 5' RACE reads again in MiXCR, with one record for every CDR3 protein. The repertoire holds approximately 1.5 million distinct CDR3 sequences, with under 55% as singletons. Sequenced input: blood. The receptors come from a young woman in good health.

The V gene is TRBV28, the J gene TRBJ2-7; 9 nucleotides align to TRBD1. V lost 1 base, J lost 2 bases, and 12 bases stayed unmatched. The CDR3 length is 18 residues. Germline V lookup: CDR1 MDHEN, CDR2 SYDVKM. The CDR3 DNA follows: TGTGCCAGCAGTTTATTACTCGCGGGACAGGGATTCCCCTACGAGCAGTACTTC. Residues: CASSLLLAGQGFPYEQYF.

This clonotype was detected a few times. The V gene is TRBV12-3 or TRBV12-4, the J gene TRBJ2-5; D unresolved. V dropped 8 bases and J dropped 2 bases, with 6 bases sitting between them. The CDR3 is made up of 11 amino acids. The CDR3 is CASGVQETQYF. The DNA of the CDR3 is TGTGCCAGCGGGGTACAAGAGACCCAGTACTTC.

The chain couples TRBV27 to TRBJ2-7, with 8 nucleotides matching TRBD1. CDR3 length equals 15 residues. Germline V gene lookup returns CDR1 MNHEY and CDR2 SMNVEV (reference sequence). The V and J ends lost 3 bases and 4 bases, in that order; junction bases with no gene match: 8. CDR3: CASSLMGQESYEQYF. Written as DNA, the CDR3 is TGTGCCAGCAGTTTGATGGGACAGGAATCTTACGAGCAGTACTTC.

This chain joins TRBV20-1 and TRBJ2-1; D ambiguous. CDR1 is DFQATT, CDR2 SNEGSKA, per germline (reference sequence). This CDR3 has 13 residues. Deletions cut 0 bases from V and 6 bases from J, with 9 bases between. The CDR3 DNA reads as TGCAGTGCTAGAGAGAGATCTGTCAATGAGCAGTTCTTC. Translation gives CSARERSVNEQFF.

J is TRBJ2-3 and V is TRBV3-1, with 10 bases matching TRBD2. With V trimmed by 4 bases and J by 10 bases, 14 bases remained unmatched. Germline loops: CDR1 LGHDT, CDR2 YNNKEL (reference sequence). This CDR3 has 16 amino acids. CDR3 DNA sequence: TGTGCCAGCAGCCGTTCTAGCGGGGGACCGATATCACCGCAGTATTTT. This translates into CASSRSSGGPISPQYF.

The chain is built from TRBV7-9 and TRBJ2-4, with TRBD2 matching 8 bases. The assigned J gene may be wrong: the sequence end matches TRBJ2-7 better. The CDR3 spans 15 residues. The V gene's germline CDR1 is SEHNR and CDR2 FQNEAQ (reference sequence). The CDR3 protein is CASSFGTRGTYEQYF. The CDR3 bases are TGTGCCAGCAGCTTCGGGACTAGGGGTACCTACGAGCAGTACTTC.

The rearrangement uses TRBV27 and TRBJ2-5, with 7 bases matching TRBD1. The end of the DNA is better explained by TRBJ2-7, so the J call may be wrong. This CDR3 region has 13 residues. Germline CDR1 reads MNHEY; CDR2 reads SMNVEV (reference sequence). The CDR3, as DNA: TGTGCCAGTCCGACAGGGCCCTTTTACGAGCAGTACTTC. This codes for CASPTGPFYEQYF.

The chain couples TRBV27 to TRBJ2-1, with D perhaps matching TRBD2 (6 bases). CDR1 and CDR2 from the germline V gene are MNHEY and SMNVEV (reference sequence). V was cut by 2 bases and J by 6 bases, with 14 bases left in between. The CDR3 consists of 15 residues. CDR3 residues: CASSLGASALNEQFF. The CDR3 DNA is TGTGCCAGCAGTTTAGGGGCTAGCGCACTCAATGAGCAGTTCTTC.

The chain employs TRBV7-3 and TRBJ2-1, with 10 positions matching TRBD2. CDR1 and CDR2 (germline): SGHTA, FQGTGA. Losses at the gene ends were 4 bases for V and 5 bases for J; bases not matched to a gene: 8. The CDR3 has 16 residues. The CDR3 DNA sequence: TGTGCCAGCAGCTCCCCCGGGACTAGCGCCCACAATGAGCAGTTCTTC. Translation gives CASSSPGTSAHNEQFF.

This chain uses TRBV19 with TRBJ2-1, with D maybe TRBD1 (6 bases). From germline, CDR1 is LNHDA and CDR2 SQIVND (reference sequence). V gave up 5 bases and J gave up 6 bases, with 11 bases separating them. CDR3 length: 13 amino acids. CDR3 DNA sequence: TGTGCCAGTAGTCCGAACAGGGTCAATGAGCAGTTCTTC. Protein product: CASSPNRVNEQFF. Using reference TRBV19 and TRBJ2-1 for the parts outside the CDR3, the full variable domain is DGGITQSPKYLFRKEGQNVTLSCEQNLNHDAMYWYRQDPGQGLRLIYYSQIVNDFQKGDIAEGYSVSREKKESFPLTVTSAQKNPTAFYLCASSPNRVNEQFFGPGTRLTVL.

In this sample, this clonotype turned up many times. The CDR3 sequence: CASSATSRVDYGYTF. CDR3 bases: TGTGCCAGCAGCGCTACCAGCCGGGTAGACTATGGCTACACCTTC. The chain recombines TRBV9 with TRBJ1-2; no clear D. Germline V gene sequence: CDR1 SGDLS, CDR2 YYNGEE. The CDR3 has 15 amino acids. Trimming shortened V by 3 bases and J by 3 bases, and 15 bases separated the two germline ends.

The rearrangement joins TRBV25-1 to TRBJ1-4; D is possibly TRBD1 (5 bases). Per germline, CDR1 MGHDK and CDR2 SYGVNS. This CDR3 region has 15 residues. Between the trimmed V and J ends, which lost 4 bases and 5 bases, there was a span of 14 bases. The CDR3 coding sequence is TGTGCCAGCAGTGCCCCGGGACGGAGAAATGAAAAACTGTTTTTT. Protein sequence: CASSAPGRRNEKLFF. Full variable domain (rest looked up from reference TRBV25-1 and TRBJ1-4): EADIYQTPRYLVIGTGKKITLECSQTMGHDKMYWYQQDPGMELHLIHYSYGVNSTEKGDLSSESTVSRIRTEHFPLTLESARPSHTSQYLCASSAPGRRNEKLFFGSGTQLSVL.